The 8 T cell receptor beta chains presented below share a single source sample, sequenced in a study of T cell repertoires in cytomegalovirus infection. TCRdb independently ran MiXCR on the reads; one entry per CDR3 protein. The top ten clones hold around half of a sample with under 300,000 distinct CDR3 sequences, about a sixth of them seen once. Sequencing input: CD8+ T cells from PBMCs. The origin of the receptors is a human donor in good health (CMV status not recorded). Some clones in this sample may be carry-over from other donors' samples.

This clonotype was seen at least ten times. The chain carries TRBV29-1 and TRBJ1-2, with a weak D call TRBD1 (5 bases). There are 12 residues in the CDR3. Trimming shortened V by 0 bases and J by 6 bases, and 8 bases separated the two germline ends. CDR1 is SQVTM and CDR2 is ANQGSEA in the germline V gene. The CDR3 is CSVEDRGDGYTF. The CDR3 nucleotides read TGCAGCGTTGAAGATCGGGGCGATGGCTACACCTTC.

CDR3 sequence: CATSRVPGQGADGYTF. The CDR3 DNA reads TGTGCCACCAGCAGAGTTCCGGGACAGGGGGCCGATGGCTACACCTTC. The chain combines TRBV15 with TRBJ1-2, with TRBD1 matching 12 bases. The CDR3 loop spans 16 amino acids. Trimming removed 1 base from V and 6 bases from J; junction bases left unmatched: 6. CDR1 is LNHNV and CDR2 is YYDKDF in the germline V gene (reference sequence).

This clonotype has just a few counts. This chain uses TRBV6-5 with TRBJ2-7; D gene uncertain. V dropped 2 bases and J dropped 2 bases, with 13 bases sitting between them. CDR1 and CDR2 from the germline V gene are MNHEY and SVGAGI. There are 15 residues in the CDR3. The CDR3 region is CASSYRRVATYEQYF. In DNA form, the CDR3 reads TGTGCCAGCAGTTACCGCCGGGTGGCAACCTACGAGCAGTACTTC.

This clonotype appeared many times. The chain carries TRBV10-3 and TRBJ2-1, with TRBD1 matching 10 bases. V shed 2 bases and J 2 bases; nucleotides not matched to a gene: 6. There are 17 residues in the CDR3. The germline V gene has CDR1 ENHRY and CDR2 SYGVKD. CDR3 loop: CAISERGDRGPYNEQFF. CDR3 nucleotide sequence: TGTGCCATCAGTGAGAGGGGGGACAGGGGCCCCTACAATGAGCAGTTCTTC.

This clonotype was detected only a few times. This sequence joins TRBV5-4 and TRBJ2-1; D is tentatively TRBD1 or TRBD2 (7 bases each). CDR3 length: 14 amino acids. Germline V gives CDR1 SGHNT, CDR2 YYREEE (reference sequence). V gave up 4 bases and J gave up 4 bases, with 12 bases separating them. CDR3: CASSGGGQYNEQFF. The CDR3 coding sequence is TGTGCCAGCAGCGGGGGGGGACAGTACAATGAGCAGTTCTTC.

This clonotype was observed a handful of times. The chain joins TRBV12-3 or TRBV12-4 to TRBJ2-7; possible D gene TRBD2, 5 bases. The CDR3 loop spans 13 amino acids. V was pared by 3 bases and J by 1 base, with 7 bases between. The chain's CDR3 is CASSFGESYEQYF. The CDR3 coding sequence is TGTGCCAGCAGTTTCGGGGAGTCCTACGAGCAGTACTTC.

At least ten counts were recorded for this clonotype. The rearrangement links TRBV7-2 to TRBJ1-1; TRBD1 aligns across 9 bases. Germline V gives CDR1 SGHTA, CDR2 FQGNSA. This CDR3 region has 14 residues. The ends lost 5 bases at V and 3 bases at J; junction bases unmatched: 4. CDR3 sequence: CASSRGTGYTEAFF. The CDR3 coding sequence is TGTGCCAGCAGCCGTGGGACAGGGTACACTGAAGCTTTCTTT. Using reference TRBV7-2 and TRBJ1-1 for the parts outside the CDR3, the full variable domain is GAGVSQSPSNKVTEKGKDVELRCDPISGHTALYWYRQSLGQGLEFLIYFQGNSAPDKSGLPSDRFSAERTGGSVSTLTIQRTQQEDSAVYLCASSRGTGYTEAFFGQGTRLTVV.

This sequence joins TRBV7-3 and TRBJ2-3; tentative D call: TRBD2 (5 bases). This CDR3 comprises 14 residues. Germline V gene lookup returns CDR1 SGHTA and CDR2 FQGTGA. Trimming shortened V by 4 bases and J by 3 bases, and 11 bases separated the two germline ends. The CDR3 is CASSSPDLTDTQYF. CDR3 nucleotides: TGTGCCAGCAGCTCCCCGGACTTGACAGATACGCAGTATTTT.